This T cell receptor beta chain was found in a study of neurological immune-mediated disorders. Overall study results and limits: HTLV-1-associated myelopathy ranked highest for TCR clonal expansion and multiple sclerosis lowest, beneath healthy controls.

TCRdb itself ran the 5' RACE reads through MiXCR, one entry per CDR3 protein. The sample lists tens of thousands of distinct CDR3 sequences, 3% to 4.5% occurring once. The CDR3 is made up of 13 amino acids. V gave up 2 bases and J gave up 7 bases, with 11 bases separating them. From germline, CDR1 is SEHNR and CDR2 FQNEAQ (reference sequence). In its sample, this clonotype was seen many times. Its specificity is not known. The rearrangement links TRBV7-9 to TRBJ1-2; D unresolved. Sequenced sample: PBMCs. The TCR comes from a woman between 50 and 59 years old with multiple sclerosis. The CDR3 reads CASSLLRASGYTF. CDR3 nucleotides: TGTGCCAGCAGCTTACTCCGCGCCAGTGGCTACACCTTC.